This T cell receptor (beta chain) was documented in a study of regulatory T cells in long-lasting Graves disease. This clonotype was observed at least ten times. Antigen: not known. Findings and caveats of the study: Persistent patients had more shared public clonotypes (approximately 2,700) than new patients (roughly 970). Analyses excluded thyroid tissue, covering peripheral blood alone.

TCR beta libraries were built with iRepertoire HTBI primers and Arm-PCR of CDR3 regions. Each CDR3 protein gets one entry after TCRdb re-called the multiplex PCR reads with MiXCR. The table includes roughly 560,000 distinct CDR3 sequences, about 16% detected once. Time point noted: newly diagnosed GD, antithyroid drugs for less than 3 months. Isolated PBMC RNA provided the starting material for the TCR library. The CDR3 runs to 15 residues. Germline V lookup: CDR1 SNHLY, CDR2 FYNNEI. V was pared by 3 bases and J by 0 bases, with 4 bases of the junction left unmatched. The sample was also linked to a second study, of T cells in Graves' hyperthyroidism and ophthalmopathy. Per that paper: Thyroid ultrasound and orbital computed tomography, with clinical symptoms and serum thyroxine and TRAb, informed diagnoses.

The chain is built from TRBV2 and TRBJ1-2, with 7 positions matching TRBD1. This receptor was obtained from a woman aged 40 to 65 with Graves disease. Sequences were derived from peripheral blood mononuclear cells (PBMCs), sampled at new diagnosis, from a patient treated with antithyroid drugs. CDR3 in amino acids: CASSDEGAANYGYTF. The CDR3 DNA follows: TGTGCCAGCAGTGATGAGGGGGCGGCTAACTATGGCTACACCTTC.